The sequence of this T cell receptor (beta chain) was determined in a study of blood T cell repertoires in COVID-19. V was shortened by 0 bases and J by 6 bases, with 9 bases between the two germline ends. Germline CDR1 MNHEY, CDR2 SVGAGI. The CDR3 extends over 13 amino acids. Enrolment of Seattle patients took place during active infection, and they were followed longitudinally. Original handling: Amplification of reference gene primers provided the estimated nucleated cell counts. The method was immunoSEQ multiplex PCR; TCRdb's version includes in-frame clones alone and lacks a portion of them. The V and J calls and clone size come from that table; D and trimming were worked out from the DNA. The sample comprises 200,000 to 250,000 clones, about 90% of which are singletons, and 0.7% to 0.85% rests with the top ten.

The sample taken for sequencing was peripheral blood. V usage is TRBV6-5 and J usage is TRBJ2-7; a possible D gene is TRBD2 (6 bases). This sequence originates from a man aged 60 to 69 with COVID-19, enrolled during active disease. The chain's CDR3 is CASSYSVGGEQYF. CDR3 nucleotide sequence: TGTGCCAGCAGTTACTCGGTCGGGGGCGAGCAGTACTTC.